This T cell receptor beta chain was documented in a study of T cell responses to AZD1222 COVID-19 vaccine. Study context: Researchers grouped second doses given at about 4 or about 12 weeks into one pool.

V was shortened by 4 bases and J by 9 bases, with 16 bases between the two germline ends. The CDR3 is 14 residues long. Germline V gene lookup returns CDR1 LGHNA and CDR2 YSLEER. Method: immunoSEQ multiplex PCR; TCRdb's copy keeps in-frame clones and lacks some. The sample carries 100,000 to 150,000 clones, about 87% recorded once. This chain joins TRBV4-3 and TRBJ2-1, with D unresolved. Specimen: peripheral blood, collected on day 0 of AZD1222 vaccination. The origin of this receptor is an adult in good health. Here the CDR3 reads CASSPQQDVGEQFF. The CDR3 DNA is TGCGCCAGCAGCCCCCAGCAGGATGTAGGTGAGCAGTTCTTC.